Sequencing of this T cell receptor beta chain was carried out in a study of T cell changes during pregnancy in multiple sclerosis. CDR1 is SGHRS and CDR2 is YFSETQ in the germline V gene. The junction had 6 bases not matched to a gene; V was cut back by 0 bases and J by 2 bases. The CDR3 length is 16 residues. This table comes from immunoSEQ multiplex PCR, and its TCRdb copy is limited to in-frame clones, with some not included. The table lists around 34,000 clones, 90% of them singletons. The V call is TRBV5-1, the J call TRBJ2-7, with 9 bases identical to TRBD1. The specimen was CD8+ T cells from peripheral blood mononuclear cells, collected before pregnancy. The receptor's source is a female donor with multiple sclerosis, enrolled in a pregnancy study. DNA for the CDR3: TGCGCCAGCAGCTTGGCCGGGACAGGGCCCCCCTACGAGCAGTACTTC. It is translated as CASSLAGTGPPYEQYF.